This T cell receptor beta chain originates from a study of shared clonotypes between healthy human individuals. Only in-frame clones appear in the TCRdb table, and some are missing; sequencing was by immunoSEQ multiplex PCR. Of a few million clones listed, approximately 93% are singletons. The source of this sequence is a man between 18 and 35 years old in good health. Some clones in this sample may be carry-over from other donors' samples. Sequencing was done on a sample of naive CD4+ T cells from PBMCs. The subset denotes: CD45RA+ positively selected.

The CDR3 coding sequence is TGTGCCAGCCGACCCAGGGACGGGAACCGAAACACCATATATTTT. It codes for CASRPRDGNRNTIYF. This chain uses TRBV7-9 with TRBJ1-3; D might be TRBD1 (5 bases). Germline V gene sequence: CDR1 SEHNR, CDR2 FQNEAQ (reference sequence). V gave up 8 bases and J gave up 5 bases, with 19 bases separating them. There are 15 residues in the CDR3.